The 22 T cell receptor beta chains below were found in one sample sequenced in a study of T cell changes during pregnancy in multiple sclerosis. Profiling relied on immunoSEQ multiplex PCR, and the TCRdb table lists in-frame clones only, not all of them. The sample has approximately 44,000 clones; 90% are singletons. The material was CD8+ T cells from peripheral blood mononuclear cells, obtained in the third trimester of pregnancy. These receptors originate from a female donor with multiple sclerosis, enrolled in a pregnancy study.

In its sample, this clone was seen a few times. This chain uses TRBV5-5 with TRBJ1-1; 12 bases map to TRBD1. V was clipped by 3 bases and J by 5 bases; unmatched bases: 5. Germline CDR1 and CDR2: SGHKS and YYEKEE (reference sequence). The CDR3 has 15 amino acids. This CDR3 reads CASSSWGQGATEAFF. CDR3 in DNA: TGTGCCAGCAGCTCCTGGGGACAGGGGGCGACTGAAGCTTTCTTT.

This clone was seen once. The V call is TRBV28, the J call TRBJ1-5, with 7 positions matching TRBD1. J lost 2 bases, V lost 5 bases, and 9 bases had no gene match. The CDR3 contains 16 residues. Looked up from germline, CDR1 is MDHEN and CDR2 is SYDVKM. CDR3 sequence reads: CASSATGEGGNQPQHF. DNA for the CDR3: TGTGCCAGCAGTGCCACAGGGGAAGGTGGCAATCAGCCCCAGCATTTT. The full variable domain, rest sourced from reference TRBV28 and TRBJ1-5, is DVKVTQSSRYLVKRTGEKVFLECVQDMDHENMFWYRQDPGLGLRLIYFSYDVKMKEKGDIPEGYSVSREKKERFSLILESASTNQTSMYLCASSATGEGGNQPQHFGDGTRLSIL.

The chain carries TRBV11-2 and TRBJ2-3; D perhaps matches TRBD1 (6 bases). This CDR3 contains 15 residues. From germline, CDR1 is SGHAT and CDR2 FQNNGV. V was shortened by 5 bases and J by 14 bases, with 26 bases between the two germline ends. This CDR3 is CASSLHRVPTPNSYF. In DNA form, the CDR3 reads TGTGCCAGCAGCCTTCACAGGGTACCTACCCCCAATTCGTATTTT.

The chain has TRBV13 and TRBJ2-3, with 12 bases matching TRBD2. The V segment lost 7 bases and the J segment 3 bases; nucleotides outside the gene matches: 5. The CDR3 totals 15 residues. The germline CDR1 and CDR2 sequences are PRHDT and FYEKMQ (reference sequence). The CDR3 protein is CASNWLAGGTDTQYF. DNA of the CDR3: TGTGCCAGCAATTGGCTAGCGGGGGGGACAGATACGCAGTATTTT. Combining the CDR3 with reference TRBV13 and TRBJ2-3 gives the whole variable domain AAGVIQSPRHLIKEKRETATLKCYPIPRHDTVYWYQQGPGQDPQFLISFYEKMQSDKGSIPDRFSAQQFSDYHSELNMSSLELGDSALYFCASNWLAGGTDTQYFGPGTRLTVL.

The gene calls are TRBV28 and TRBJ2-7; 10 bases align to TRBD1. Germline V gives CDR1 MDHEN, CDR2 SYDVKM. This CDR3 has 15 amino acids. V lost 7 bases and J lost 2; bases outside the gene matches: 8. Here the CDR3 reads CASKMTGGSTYEQYF. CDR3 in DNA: TGTGCCAGCAAGATGACAGGGGGCAGTACCTACGAGCAGTACTTC. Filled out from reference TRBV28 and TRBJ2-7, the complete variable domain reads DVKVTQSSRYLVKRTGEKVFLECVQDMDHENMFWYRQDPGLGLRLIYFSYDVKMKEKGDIPEGYSVSREKKERFSLILESASTNQTSMYLCASKMTGGSTYEQYFGPGTRLTVT.

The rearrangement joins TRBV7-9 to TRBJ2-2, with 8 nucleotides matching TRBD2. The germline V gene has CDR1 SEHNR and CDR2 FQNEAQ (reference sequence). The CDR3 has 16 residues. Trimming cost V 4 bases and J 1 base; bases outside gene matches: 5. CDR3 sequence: CASSSRRGGNTGELFF. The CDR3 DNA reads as TGTGCCAGCAGCTCCCGTCGGGGGGGGAACACCGGGGAGCTGTTTTTT.

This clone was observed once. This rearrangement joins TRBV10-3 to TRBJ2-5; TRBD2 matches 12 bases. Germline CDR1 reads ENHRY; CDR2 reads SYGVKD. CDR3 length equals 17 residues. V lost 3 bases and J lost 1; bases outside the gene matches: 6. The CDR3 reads CAISDPTSGSAQETQYF. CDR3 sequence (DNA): TGTGCCATCAGTGACCCGACTAGCGGGAGCGCCCAAGAGACCCAGTACTTC.

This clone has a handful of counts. This CDR3 reads CAWSEVVGGTEAFF. DNA of the CDR3: TGTGCCTGGAGTGAGGTGGTAGGGGGCACTGAAGCTTTCTTT. J is TRBJ1-1 and V is TRBV30; D might be TRBD1 (6 bases). V lost 1 base and J 4 bases, leaving 13 bases between the germline ends. The CDR3 is made up of 14 amino acids. Germline V lookup: CDR1 GTSNPN, CDR2 SVGIG (reference sequence).

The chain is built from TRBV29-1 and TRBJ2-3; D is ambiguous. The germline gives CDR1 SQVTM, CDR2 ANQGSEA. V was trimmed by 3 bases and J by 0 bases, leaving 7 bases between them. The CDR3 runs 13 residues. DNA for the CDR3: TGCAGCGTTGAGACGGAGAGCACAGATACGCAGTATTTT. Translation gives CSVETESTDTQYF.

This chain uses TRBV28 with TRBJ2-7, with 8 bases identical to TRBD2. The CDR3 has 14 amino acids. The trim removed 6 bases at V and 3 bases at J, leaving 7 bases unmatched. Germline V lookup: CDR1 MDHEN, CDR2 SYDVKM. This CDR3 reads CASSYTSGHYEQYF. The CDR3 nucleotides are TGTGCCAGCAGCTATACTAGCGGTCACTACGAGCAGTACTTC.

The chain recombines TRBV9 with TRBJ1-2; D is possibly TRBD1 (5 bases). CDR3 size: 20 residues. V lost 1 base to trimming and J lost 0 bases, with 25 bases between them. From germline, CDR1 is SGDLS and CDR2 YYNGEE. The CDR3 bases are TGTGCCAGCAGCGTATCCGGATCGGCAGGGAGGTCAGAAGCTAACTATGGCTACACCTTC. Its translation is CASSVSGSAGRSEANYGYTF.

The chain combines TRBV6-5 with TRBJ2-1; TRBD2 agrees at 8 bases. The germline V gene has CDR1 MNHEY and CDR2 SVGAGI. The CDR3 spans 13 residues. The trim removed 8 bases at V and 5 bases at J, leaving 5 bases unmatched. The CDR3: CASGSGANNEQFF. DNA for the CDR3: TGTGCCAGCGGTAGCGGGGCTAACAATGAGCAGTTCTTC.

In DNA, the CDR3 is TGTGCCAGCAGCTACAATAGCAATCAGCCCCAGCATTTT. This translates into CASSYNSNQPQHF. The rearrangement joins TRBV11-2 to TRBJ1-5; D is uncertain. The CDR3 contains 13 residues. Per the germline V gene, CDR1 is SGHAT and CDR2 is FQNNGV. The V and J ends lost 4 bases and 0 bases respectively, with 4 bases between them.

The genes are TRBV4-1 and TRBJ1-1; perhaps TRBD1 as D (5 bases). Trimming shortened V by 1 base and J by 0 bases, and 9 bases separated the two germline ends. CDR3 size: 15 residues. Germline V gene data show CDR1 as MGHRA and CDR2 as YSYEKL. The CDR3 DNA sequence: TGCGCCAGCAGCCAAGTCGGGGGATTGAACACTGAAGCTTTCTTT. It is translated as CASSQVGGLNTEAFF.

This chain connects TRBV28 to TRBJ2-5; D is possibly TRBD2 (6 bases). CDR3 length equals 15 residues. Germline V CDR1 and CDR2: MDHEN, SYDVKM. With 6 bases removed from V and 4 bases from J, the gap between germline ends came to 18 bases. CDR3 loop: CASRGGHMGGETQYF. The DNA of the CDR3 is TGTGCCAGCAGAGGTGGGCACATGGGGGGAGAGACCCAGTACTTC.

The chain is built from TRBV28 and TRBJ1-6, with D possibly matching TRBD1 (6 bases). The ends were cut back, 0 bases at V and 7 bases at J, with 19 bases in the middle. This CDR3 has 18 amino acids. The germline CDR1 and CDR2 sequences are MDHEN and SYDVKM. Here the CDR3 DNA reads TGTGCCAGCAGTTTATGGGGGGGGCAGGGACTGATAAATTCACCCCTCCACTTT. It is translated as CASSLWGGQGLINSPLHF.

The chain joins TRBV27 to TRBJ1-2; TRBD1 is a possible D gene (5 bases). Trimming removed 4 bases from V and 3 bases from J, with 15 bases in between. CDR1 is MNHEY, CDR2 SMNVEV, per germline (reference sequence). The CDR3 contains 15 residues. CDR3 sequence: CASSSSFTGDYGYTF. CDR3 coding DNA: TGTGCCAGCAGTTCCTCATTTACAGGAGACTATGGCTACACCTTC.

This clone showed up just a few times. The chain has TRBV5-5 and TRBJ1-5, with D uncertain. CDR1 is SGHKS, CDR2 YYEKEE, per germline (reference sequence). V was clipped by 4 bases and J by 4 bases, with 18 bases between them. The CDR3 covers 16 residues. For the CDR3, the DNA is TGTGCCAGCAGCCTACGGAGGGATCTTCGAAATCAGCCCCAGCATTTT. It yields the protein CASSLRRDLRNQPQHF.

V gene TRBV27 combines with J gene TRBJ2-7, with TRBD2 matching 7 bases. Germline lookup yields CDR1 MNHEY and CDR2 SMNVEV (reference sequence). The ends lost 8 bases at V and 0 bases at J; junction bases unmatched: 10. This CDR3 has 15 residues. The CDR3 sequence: CASRWSGASSYEQYF. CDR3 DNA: TGTGCCAGCCGTTGGAGCGGGGCTAGCTCCTACGAGCAGTACTTC.

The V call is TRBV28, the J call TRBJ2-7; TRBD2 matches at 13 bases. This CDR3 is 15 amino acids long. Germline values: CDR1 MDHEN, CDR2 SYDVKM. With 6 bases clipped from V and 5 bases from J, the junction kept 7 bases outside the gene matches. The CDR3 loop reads CASSIGLAGVHEQYF. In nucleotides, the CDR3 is TGTGCCAGCAGCATCGGACTAGCGGGAGTCCACGAGCAGTACTTC.

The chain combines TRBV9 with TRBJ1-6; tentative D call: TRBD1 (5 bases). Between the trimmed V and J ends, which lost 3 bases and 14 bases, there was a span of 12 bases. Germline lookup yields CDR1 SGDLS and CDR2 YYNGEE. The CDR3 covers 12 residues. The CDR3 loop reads CASSGGLGTLHF. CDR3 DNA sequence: TGTGCCAGCAGCGGGGGCCTAGGGACCCTCCACTTT.

The CDR3 nucleotides read TGCGCCAGCAGCCAAGATCAGGGGCGGGAGCCCCAGCATTTT. This codes for CASSQDQGREPQHF. This chain links TRBV4-3 with TRBJ1-5; maybe TRBD1 (6 bases). This CDR3 has 14 residues. Germline V CDR1 and CDR2: LGHNA, YSLEER. The V gene lost 0 bases and the J gene lost 8 bases, with 11 bases spanning the gap.